The present T cell receptor beta chain was sequenced within a study of blood T cell repertoires in COVID-19. About the research overall: T cells, B-cell-depleted T cells, or PBMCs supplied cDNA or gDNA.

The CDR3 runs to 13 residues. CDR1 and CDR2 (germline): MNHEY, SVGAGI. V was clipped by 7 bases and J by 5 bases; unmatched bases: 7. Source study methods: By means of reference gene primer amplification, nucleated cell counts were estimated. Data came from immunoSEQ multiplex PCR; TCRdb stores just in-frame clones and leaves some out. That table gives V, J and clone size, and the DNA gave D and trimming. The table has fewer than 200,000 clones, approximately 79% seen once. The genes are TRBV6-5 and TRBJ2-7, with 8 bases aligning to TRBD1. The sequence was collected from a woman of 80 years or more with acute or convalescent COVID-19. The material sequenced was peripheral blood. The CDR3 region is CASTTGQGDEQYF. Written as DNA, the CDR3 is TGTGCCAGCACCACCGGACAGGGCGACGAGCAGTACTTC.